This TCR beta chain was documented in a study of CD8 T cells in Susac syndrome. Random hexamers were used to reverse transcribe roughly 0.45 to 1 ug of RNA. TCRdb re-derived calls from the immunoSEQ multiplex PCR reads in MiXCR, one entry per CDR3 protein. The table records approximately 190,000 distinct CDR3 sequences, 90% to 95% of them present only once. TEMRA cells were enriched by FACS, and CD4+ and CD8+ T cells were negatively isolated. Source material: CD4+ T cells from PBMCs. The clonotype comes from a human donor with multiple sclerosis.

The CDR3 spells CASSSRAQGLTDTQYF. CDR3 DNA: TGTGCCAGCAGCTCGAGGGCCCAGGGTCTTACAGATACGCAGTATTTT. The V and J genes are TRBV5-4 and TRBJ2-3, with D possibly being TRBD1 or TRBD2 (5 bases each). From germline, CDR1 is SGHNT and CDR2 YYREEE (reference sequence). Trimming shortened V by 3 bases and J by 3 bases, and 17 bases separated the two germline ends. There are 16 residues in the CDR3. Full variable domain (remainder filled in from reference TRBV5-4 and TRBJ2-3): ETGVTQSPTHLIKTRGQQVTLRCSSQSGHNTVSWYQQALGQGPQFIFQYYREEENGRGNFPPRFSGLQFPNYSSELNVNALELDDSALYLCASSSRAQGLTDTQYFGPGTRLTVL.